This T cell receptor beta chain comes out of a study of tumor-infiltrating lymphocytes in primary liver carcinoma. Study findings and constraints: Among top clones, only about 7.5-24% appeared in all five tumor regions.

Priming with a constant-region primer yielded TCR beta cDNA from about 450 ng total RNA. Three nested multiplex PCR rounds of slightly modified ARM-PCR generated TCR beta libraries. TCRdb fed the multiplex PCR reads into MiXCR, producing one record per CDR3 protein. The sample consists of approximately 45,000 distinct CDR3 sequences, approximately 70% of them appearing once. Co-extracting RNA and DNA was done with 20-30 mg of unsorted bulk tissue as input. Those sampled were patients whose primary liver carcinoma was treated by surgical resection. Five discrete regions of every tumor underwent sampling. Every tumor sample held more than 75% viable tumor cells. Comments on this clonotype: What it recognizes is unknown. An end of the junction does not agree with germline; a read error may underlie this.

Sequenced input: liver tumor tissue from sampling region 2. This sample's subset: tumor region T2, inferior pole. This sequence was found in a man aged 35 to 55 with primary liver carcinoma and hepatitis B virus infection.

The CDR3 coding sequence is TGTCCCGGCAGCCCTACAGGGGCCTACGAGCAGTACTTT. This translates into CPGSPTGAYEQYF. The rearrangement joins TRBV6-2 or TRBV6-3 to TRBJ2-7, with 7 bases that match TRBD1. Per germline, CDR1 MNHEY and CDR2 SVGEGT. The CDR3 totals 13 residues.